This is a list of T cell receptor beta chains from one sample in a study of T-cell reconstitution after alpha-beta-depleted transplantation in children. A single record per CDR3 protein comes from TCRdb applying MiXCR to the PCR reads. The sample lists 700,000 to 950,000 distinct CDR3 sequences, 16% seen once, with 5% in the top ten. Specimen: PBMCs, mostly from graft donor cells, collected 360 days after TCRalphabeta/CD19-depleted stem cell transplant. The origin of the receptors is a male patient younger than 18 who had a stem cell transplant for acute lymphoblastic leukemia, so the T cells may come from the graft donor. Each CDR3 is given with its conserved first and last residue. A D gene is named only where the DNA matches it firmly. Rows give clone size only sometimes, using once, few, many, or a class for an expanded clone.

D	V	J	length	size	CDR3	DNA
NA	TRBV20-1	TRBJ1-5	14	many	CSARDFESNQPQHF	TGCAGTGCCCGGGACTTCGAAAGCAATCAGCCCCAGCATTTT
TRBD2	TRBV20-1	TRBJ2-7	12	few	CSADPGLAKQYF	TGCAGTGCTGACCCTGGACTAGCGAAGCAGTACTTC
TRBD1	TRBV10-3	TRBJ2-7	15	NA	CAISEAGTGVYEQYF	TGTGCCATCAGTGAGGCTGGGACAGGGGTCTACGAGCAGTACTTC
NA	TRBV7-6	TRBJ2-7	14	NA	CASSPIRGHYEQYF	TGTGCCAGCAGCCCCATCAGGGGACATTACGAGCAGTACTTC
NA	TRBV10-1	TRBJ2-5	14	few	CASSISRGQETQYF	TGCGCCAGCAGTATTTCCAGGGGCCAAGAGACCCAGTACTTC
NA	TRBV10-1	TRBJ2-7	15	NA	CASSESWTGEYEQYF	TGCGCCAGCAGTGAGTCGTGGACGGGAGAGTACGAGCAGTACTTC
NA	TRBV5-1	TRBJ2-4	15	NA	CASSLYRGAKNIQYF	TGCGCCAGCAGCCTGTACCGGGGGGCCAAAAACATTCAGTACTTC
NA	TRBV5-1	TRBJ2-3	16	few	CASSLAPTGSADTQYF	TGCGCCAGCAGCTTGGCTCCGACAGGTAGCGCAGATACGCAGTATTTT
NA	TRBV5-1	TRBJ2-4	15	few	CASSLARLAKNIQYF	TGCGCCAGCAGCTTGGCCCGACTAGCCAAAAACATTCAGTACTTC
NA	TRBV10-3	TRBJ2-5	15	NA	CAISEIRATSETQYF	TGTGCCATCAGTGAAATTAGGGCTACAAGCGAGACCCAGTACTTC
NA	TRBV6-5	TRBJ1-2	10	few	CASKGTGYTF	TGTGCCAGCAAGGGTACCGGCTACACCTTC
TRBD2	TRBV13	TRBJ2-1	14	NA	CASSQLAGVDEQFF	TGTGCCAGCAGCCAACTAGCGGGTGTGGATGAGCAGTTCTTC
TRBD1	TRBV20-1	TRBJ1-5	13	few	CSAGTGGHQPQHF	TGCAGTGCTGGGACAGGGGGACATCAGCCCCAGCATTTT
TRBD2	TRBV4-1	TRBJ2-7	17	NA	CASSQGGSGRASYEQYF	TGCGCCAGCAGCCAAGGGGGGAGCGGGAGAGCTTCCTACGAGCAGTACTTC
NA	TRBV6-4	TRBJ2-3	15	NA	CASSEGHSSTDTQYF	TGTGCCAGCAGTGAAGGACACTCTAGCACAGATACGCAGTATTTT
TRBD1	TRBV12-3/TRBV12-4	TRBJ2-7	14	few	CASSRDSRTYEQYF	TGTGCCAGCAGTAGGGACAGTAGGACCTACGAGCAGTACTTC
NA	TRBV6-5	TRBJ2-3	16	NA	CASSYSVADSTDTQYF	TGTGCCAGCAGTTACTCGGTAGCGGATAGCACAGATACGCAGTATTTT
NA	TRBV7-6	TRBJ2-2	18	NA	CASSLAWGSGPWTGELFF	TGTGCCAGCAGCTTAGCGTGGGGATCAGGGCCGTGGACCGGGGAGCTGTTTTTT
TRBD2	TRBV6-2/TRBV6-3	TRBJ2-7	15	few	CASSYGTSGIGEQYF	TGTGCCAGCAGCTACGGGACTAGCGGGATCGGGGAGCAGTACTTC
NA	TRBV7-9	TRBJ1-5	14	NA	CASSLVAGDQPQHF	TGTGCCAGCAGCTTAGTGGCAGGGGATCAGCCCCAGCATTTT
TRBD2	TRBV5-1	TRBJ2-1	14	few	CASSPGGRDNEQFF	TGCGCCAGCAGCCCTGGCGGGAGGGACAATGAGCAGTTCTTC
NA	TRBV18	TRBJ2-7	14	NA	CASSPDGFSYEQYF	TGTGCCAGCTCACCTGACGGTTTCTCCTACGAGCAGTACTTC
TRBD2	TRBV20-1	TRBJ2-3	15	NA	CSATGVAGDWDTQYF	TGCAGTGCTACCGGAGTAGCGGGAGATTGGGATACGCAGTATTTT
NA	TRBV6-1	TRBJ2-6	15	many	CASSPSRAGANVLTF	TGTGCCAGCAGCCCCTCCCGGGCAGGGGCCAACGTCCTGACTTTC
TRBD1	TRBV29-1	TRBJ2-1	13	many	CSVWDRGNNEQFF	TGCAGCGTCTGGGACAGGGGGAACAATGAGCAGTTCTTC
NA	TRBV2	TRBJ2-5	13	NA	CASKAVLEETQYF	TGTGCCAGCAAAGCGGTCCTGGAAGAGACCCAGTACTTC
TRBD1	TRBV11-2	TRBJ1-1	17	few	CASSLGRTGGMDTEAFF	TGTGCCAGCAGCTTAGGGAGGACAGGGGGCATGGACACTGAAGCTTTCTTT
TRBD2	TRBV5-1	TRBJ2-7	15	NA	CASSRRLAGDVEQYF	TGCGCCAGCAGCCGTAGACTAGCGGGAGATGTCGAGCAGTACTTC
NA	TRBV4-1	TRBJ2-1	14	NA	CASSQGSAYNEQFF	TGCGCCAGCAGCCAAGGATCGGCGTACAATGAGCAGTTCTTC
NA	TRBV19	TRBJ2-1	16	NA	CASSLGRPRAFREQFF	TGTGCCAGTAGTTTAGGGAGACCGAGGGCCTTCAGGGAGCAGTTCTTC
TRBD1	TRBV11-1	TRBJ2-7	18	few	CASSFENRGRFQGYEQYF	TGTGCCAGCAGCTTCGAGAACAGGGGGCGCTTTCAAGGCTACGAGCAGTACTTC
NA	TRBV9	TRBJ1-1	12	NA	CASRRAGTEAFF	TGTGCCAGCCGTCGAGCAGGCACTGAAGCTTTCTTT
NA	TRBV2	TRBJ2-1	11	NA	CASWKSGPQFF	TGTGCCAGCTGGAAGTCTGGGCCTCAGTTCTTC
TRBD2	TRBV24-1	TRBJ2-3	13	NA	CATSPRELNTQYF	TGTGCCACCAGCCCGCGGGAGTTAAATACGCAGTATTTT
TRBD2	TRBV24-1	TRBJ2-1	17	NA	CATSDTSGRKSYNEQFF	TGTGCCACCAGTGATACTAGCGGCCGAAAAAGCTACAATGAGCAGTTCTTC
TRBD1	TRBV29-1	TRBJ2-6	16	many	CSVVGDRANGANVLTF	TGCAGCGTTGTAGGGGACAGGGCTAATGGGGCCAACGTCCTGACTTTC
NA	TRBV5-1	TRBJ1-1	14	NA	CASSWRGGYTEAFF	TGCGCCAGCAGCTGGAGGGGTGGGTACACTGAAGCTTTCTTT
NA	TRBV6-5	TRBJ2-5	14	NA	CASSYFGGTETQYF	TGTGCCAGCAGTTACTTCGGGGGCACAGAGACCCAGTACTTC
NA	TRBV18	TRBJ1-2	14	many	CASSPQGRPDGYTF	TGTGCCAGCTCACCCCAAGGGAGGCCAGACGGCTACACCTTC
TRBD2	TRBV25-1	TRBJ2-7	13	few	CASTTSGSYEQYF	TGTGCCAGCACGACTAGCGGGTCCTACGAGCAGTACTTC
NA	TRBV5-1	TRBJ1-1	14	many	CASSLGHGNTEAFF	TGCGCCAGCAGCTTGGGTCACGGGAACACTGAAGCTTTCTTT
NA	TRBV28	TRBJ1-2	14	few	CASSLFRGDYGYTF	TGTGCCAGCAGTTTATTTAGAGGCGACTATGGCTACACCTTC
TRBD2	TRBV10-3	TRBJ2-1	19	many	CAISESQGLAGGKRNEQFF	TGTGCCATCAGTGAGTCGCAGGGACTAGCGGGAGGAAAGCGCAATGAGCAGTTCTTC
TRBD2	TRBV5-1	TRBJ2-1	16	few	CASSLISSGSMGEQFF	TGCGCCAGCAGCTTGATTTCTAGCGGGAGTATGGGTGAGCAGTTCTTC
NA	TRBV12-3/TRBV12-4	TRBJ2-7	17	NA	CASSIPGAGALSYEQYF	TGTGCCAGCAGCATACCAGGGGCCGGCGCCCTCTCCTACGAGCAGTACTTC
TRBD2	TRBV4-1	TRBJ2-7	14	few	CASSFGTKYNEQYF	TGCGCCAGCAGCTTCGGGACTAAATACAACGAGCAGTACTTC
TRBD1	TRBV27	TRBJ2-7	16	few	CASSLSGAQGAGEQYF	TGTGCCAGCAGTTTATCAGGTGCACAGGGGGCAGGGGAGCAGTACTTC
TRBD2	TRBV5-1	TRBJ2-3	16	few	CASSLGPSGSWDTQYF	TGCGCCAGCAGCTTGGGCCCTAGCGGGAGTTGGGATACGCAGTATTTT
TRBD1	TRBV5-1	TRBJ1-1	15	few	CASSWGQGPNTEAFF	TGCGCCAGCAGCTGGGGACAGGGGCCGAACACTGAAGCTTTCTTT
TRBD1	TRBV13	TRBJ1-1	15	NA	CASSLRAGGLPEAFF	TGTGCCAGCAGCTTAAGGGCAGGGGGCCTGCCTGAAGCTTTCTTT
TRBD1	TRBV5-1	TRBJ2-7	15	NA	CASSTGQARLYEQYF	TGCGCCAGCAGCACAGGACAGGCGCGATTATACGAGCAGTACTTC
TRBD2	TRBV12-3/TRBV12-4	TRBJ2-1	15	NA	CASSLRERGRNEQFF	TGTGCCAGCAGTTTGAGGGAGCGCGGGAGGAATGAGCAGTTCTTC
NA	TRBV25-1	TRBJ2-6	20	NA	CASSELEYRGGRAGVNVLTF	TGTGCCAGCAGTGAATTAGAGTACAGGGGAGGACGAGCTGGGGTCAACGTCCTGACTTTC
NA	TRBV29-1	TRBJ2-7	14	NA	CSVESWGDPYEQYF	TGCAGCGTTGAAAGTTGGGGCGATCCCTACGAGCAGTACTTC
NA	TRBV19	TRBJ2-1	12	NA	CASSIFPREQFF	TGTGCCAGTAGTATTTTTCCCAGGGAGCAGTTCTTC
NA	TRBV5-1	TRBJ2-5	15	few	CASSPRDWNQETQYF	TGCGCCAGCAGCCCTCGGGACTGGAACCAAGAGACCCAGTACTTC
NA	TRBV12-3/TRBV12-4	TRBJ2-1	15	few	CASSLAGQGGNEQFF	TGTGCCAGCAGTCTGGCGGGCCAGGGTGGTAATGAGCAGTTCTTC
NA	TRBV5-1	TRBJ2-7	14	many	CASSPMPGLHEQYF	TGCGCCAGCAGCCCAATGCCGGGCCTCCACGAGCAGTACTTC
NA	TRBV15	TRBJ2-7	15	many	CATSRDFGRGYEQYF	TGTGCCACCAGCAGAGATTTTGGCAGAGGCTACGAGCAGTACTTC